This T cell receptor beta chain comes out of a study of cytomegalovirus exposure and HLA in healthy donors. General study points: Prior analysis indicated that the majority of TCR beta V segments exhibited productivity approximately 87% or approximately 30% of the time. A few of the chains that were CMV-associated were confirmed in vitro to be specific for CMV antigens. Compared with the approximately 700-donor mean, an Asian-associated ancestry cluster reportedly had fewer N-insertions, according to a later analysis. Donor immune exposure was known only as CMV serostatus.

The study ran its PCR with 60 Vbeta and 13 Jbeta primers. Measured with immunoSEQ multiplex PCR; TCRdb has only the in-frame clones, and not every one. The data contain 150,000 to 200,000 clones, around 80% of them singletons. The V segment lost 5 bases and the J segment 9 bases; nucleotides outside the gene matches: 6. Germline CDR1 MNHEY, CDR2 SMNVEV (reference sequence). The CDR3 length is 16 residues. As regards this clone: Its target is unknown.

The rearrangement links TRBV27 to TRBJ2-2, with 16 bases aligning to TRBD2. The source of this sequence is a girl aged 10 to 17 in good health and CMV-seropositive. Source material: PBMCs. For the CDR3, the DNA is TGTGCCAGCAGTCGAGGGACTAGCGGGGGGGCAAGGGAGCTGTTTTTT. Amino acids: CASSRGTSGGARELFF.